The present T cell receptor (beta chain) was sequenced within a study of cytomegalovirus exposure and HLA in healthy donors. As for the study in general: An early data release held around 80 million unique TCRs from HLA-typed donors.

Trimming left V 9 bases short and J 6 bases short, with 17 bases between. The CDR3 totals 14 residues. Germline V lookup: CDR1 LNHDA, CDR2 SQIVND (reference sequence). General study results and limits: In a later analysis, 16,951 TCR beta sequences were associated with HLA alleles at 0.05 false discovery rate.

The PCR had 60 Vbeta and 13 Jbeta primers. Using immunoSEQ multiplex PCR, the repertoire was profiled, and TCRdb retains in-frame clones only, with some absent. Counted here are 140,000 to 150,000 clones, around 75% occurring once; the ten biggest clones make up 1.5% to 2%. Concerning this clone: Its target is not known.

The rearrangement uses TRBV19 and TRBJ2-2; TRBD2 is a possible D gene (6 bases). Specimen: PBMCs. This TCR came from a woman between 35 and 50 years old in good health and CMV-seronegative. CDR3 DNA sequence: TGTGCCAGCACCTTGGGGGGTGGTGCCGGGGAGCTGTTTTTT. Protein product: CASTLGGGAGELFF. The full variable domain, completed using reference TRBV19 and TRBJ2-2, is DGGITQSPKYLFRKEGQNVTLSCEQNLNHDAMYWYRQDPGQGLRLIYYSQIVNDFQKGDIAEGYSVSREKKESFPLTVTSAQKNPTAFYLCASTLGGGAGELFFGEGSRLTVL.